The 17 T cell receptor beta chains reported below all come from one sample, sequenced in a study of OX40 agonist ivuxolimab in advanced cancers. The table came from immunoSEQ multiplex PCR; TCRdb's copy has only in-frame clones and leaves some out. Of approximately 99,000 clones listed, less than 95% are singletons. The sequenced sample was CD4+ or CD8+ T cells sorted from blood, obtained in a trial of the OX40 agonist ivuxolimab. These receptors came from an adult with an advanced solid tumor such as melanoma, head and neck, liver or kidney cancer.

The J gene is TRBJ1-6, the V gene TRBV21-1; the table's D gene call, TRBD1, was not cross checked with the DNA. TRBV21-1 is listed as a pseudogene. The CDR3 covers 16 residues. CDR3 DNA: TGTGCCAGCAGCAAAGCGAAGTCAGGCCCGAATTCACCCCTCCACTTT. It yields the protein CASSKAKSGPNSPLHF.

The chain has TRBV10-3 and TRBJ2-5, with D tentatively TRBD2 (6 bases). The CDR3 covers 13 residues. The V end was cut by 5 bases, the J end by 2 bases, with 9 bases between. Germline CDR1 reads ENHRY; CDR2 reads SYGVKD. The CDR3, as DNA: TGTGCCATCAGTAGGCTAGCGCAAGAGACCCAGTACTTC. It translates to CAISRLAQETQYF.

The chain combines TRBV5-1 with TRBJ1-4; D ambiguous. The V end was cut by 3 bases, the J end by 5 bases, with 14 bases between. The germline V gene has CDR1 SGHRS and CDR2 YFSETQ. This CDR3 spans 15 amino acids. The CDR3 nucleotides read TGCGCCAGCAGCTCCGCAAAGGGAAAGAATGAAAAACTGTTTTTT. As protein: CASSSAKGKNEKLFF.

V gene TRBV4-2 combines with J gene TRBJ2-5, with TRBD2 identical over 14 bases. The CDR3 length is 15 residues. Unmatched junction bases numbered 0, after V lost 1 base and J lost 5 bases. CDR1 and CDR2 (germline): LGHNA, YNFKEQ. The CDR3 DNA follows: TGTGCCAGCAGCCAAGGGACTAGCGGGGGGGAGACCCAGTACTTC. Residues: CASSQGTSGGETQYF.

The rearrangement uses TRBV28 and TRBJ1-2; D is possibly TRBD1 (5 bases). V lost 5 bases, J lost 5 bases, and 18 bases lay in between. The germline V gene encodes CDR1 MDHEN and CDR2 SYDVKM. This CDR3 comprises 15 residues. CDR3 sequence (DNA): TGTGCCAGCAGTACGGGCCCGGGACGGTATTATGGCTACACCTTC. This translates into CASSTGPGRYYGYTF.

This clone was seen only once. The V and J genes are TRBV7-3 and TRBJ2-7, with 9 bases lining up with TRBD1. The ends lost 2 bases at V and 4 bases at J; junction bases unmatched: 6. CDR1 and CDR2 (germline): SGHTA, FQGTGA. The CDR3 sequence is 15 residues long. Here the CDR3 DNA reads TGTGCCAGCAGCTTAGGGGGCGGACAGGGGTACGAGCAGTACTTC. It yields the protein CASSLGGGQGYEQYF.

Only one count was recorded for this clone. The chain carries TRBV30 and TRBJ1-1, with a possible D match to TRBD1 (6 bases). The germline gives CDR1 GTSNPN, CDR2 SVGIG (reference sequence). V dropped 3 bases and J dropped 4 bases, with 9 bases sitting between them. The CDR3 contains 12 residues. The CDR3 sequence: CAWRKGGTEAFF. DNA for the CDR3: TGTGCCTGGAGAAAGGGGGGCACTGAAGCTTTCTTT. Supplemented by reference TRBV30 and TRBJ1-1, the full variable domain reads SQTIHQWPATLVQPVGSPLSLECTVEGTSNPNLYWYRQAAGRGLQLLFYSVGIGQISSEVPQNLSASRPQDRQFILSSKKLLLSDSGFYLCAWRKGGTEAFFGQGTRLTVV.

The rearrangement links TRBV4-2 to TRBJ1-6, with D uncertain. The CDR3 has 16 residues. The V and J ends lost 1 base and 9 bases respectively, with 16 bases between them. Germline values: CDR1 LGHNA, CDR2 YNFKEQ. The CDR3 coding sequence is TGTGCCAGCAGCCAAGTTTCAGTTCTGGATGGTTCACCCCTCCACTTT. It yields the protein CASSQVSVLDGSPLHF.

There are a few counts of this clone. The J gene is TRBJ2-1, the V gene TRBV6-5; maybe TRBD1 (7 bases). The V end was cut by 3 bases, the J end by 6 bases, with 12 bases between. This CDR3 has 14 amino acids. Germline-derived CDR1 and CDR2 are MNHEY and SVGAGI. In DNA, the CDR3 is TGTGCCAGCAGTTATTTGGAGGGGGCCAATGAGCAGTTCTTC. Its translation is CASSYLEGANEQFF.

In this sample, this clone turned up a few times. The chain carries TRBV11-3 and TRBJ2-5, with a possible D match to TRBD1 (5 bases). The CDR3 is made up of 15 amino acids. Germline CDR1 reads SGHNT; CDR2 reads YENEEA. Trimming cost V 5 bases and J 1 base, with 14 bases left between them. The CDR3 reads CASSKRSGSQETQYF. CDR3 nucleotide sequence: TGTGCCAGCAGCAAGCGTTCAGGGTCCCAAGAGACCCAGTACTTC.

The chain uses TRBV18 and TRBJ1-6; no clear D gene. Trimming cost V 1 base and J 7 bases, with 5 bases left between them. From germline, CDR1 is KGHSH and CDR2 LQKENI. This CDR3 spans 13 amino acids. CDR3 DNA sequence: TGTGCCAGCTCACCACGGGAAAATTCACCCCTCCACTTT. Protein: CASSPRENSPLHF. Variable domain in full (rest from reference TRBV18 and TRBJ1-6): NAGVMQNPRHLVRRRGQEARLRCSPMKGHSHVYWYRQLPEEGLKFMVYLQKENIIDESGMPKERFSAEFPKEGPSILRIQQVVRGDSAAYFCASSPRENSPLHFGNGTRLTVT.

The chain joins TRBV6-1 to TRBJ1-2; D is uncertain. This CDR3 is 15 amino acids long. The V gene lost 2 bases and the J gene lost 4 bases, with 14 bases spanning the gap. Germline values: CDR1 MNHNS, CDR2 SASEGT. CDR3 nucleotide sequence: TGTGCCAGCAGTGAATCCAGCGGAATAGGCTATGGCTACACCTTC. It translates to CASSESSGIGYGYTF.

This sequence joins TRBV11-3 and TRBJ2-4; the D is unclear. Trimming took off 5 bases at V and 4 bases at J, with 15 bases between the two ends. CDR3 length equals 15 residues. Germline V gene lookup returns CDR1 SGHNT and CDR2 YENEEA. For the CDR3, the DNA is TGTGCCAGCAGCCTACAATCGATCTCAAAAAACATTCAGTACTTC. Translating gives CASSLQSISKNIQYF.

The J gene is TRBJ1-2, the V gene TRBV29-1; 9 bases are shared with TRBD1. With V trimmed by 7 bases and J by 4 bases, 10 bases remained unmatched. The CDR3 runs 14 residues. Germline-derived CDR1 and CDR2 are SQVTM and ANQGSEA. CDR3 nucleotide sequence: TGCAGCGCGTGGACAGGGGTGAATGCCTATGGCTACACCTTC. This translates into CSAWTGVNAYGYTF.

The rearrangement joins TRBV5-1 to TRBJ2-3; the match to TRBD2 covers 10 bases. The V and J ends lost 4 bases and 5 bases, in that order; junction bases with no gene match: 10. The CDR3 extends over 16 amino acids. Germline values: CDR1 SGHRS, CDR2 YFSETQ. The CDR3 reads CASSIHTSGNLDTQYF. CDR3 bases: TGCGCCAGCAGCATCCATACTAGCGGGAATTTAGATACGCAGTATTTT.

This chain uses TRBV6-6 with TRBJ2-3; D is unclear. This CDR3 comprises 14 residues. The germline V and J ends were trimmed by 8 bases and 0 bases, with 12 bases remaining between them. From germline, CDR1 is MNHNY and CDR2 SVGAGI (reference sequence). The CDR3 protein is CASVERGSTDTQYF. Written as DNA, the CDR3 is TGTGCCAGCGTCGAACGCGGAAGCACAGATACGCAGTATTTT.

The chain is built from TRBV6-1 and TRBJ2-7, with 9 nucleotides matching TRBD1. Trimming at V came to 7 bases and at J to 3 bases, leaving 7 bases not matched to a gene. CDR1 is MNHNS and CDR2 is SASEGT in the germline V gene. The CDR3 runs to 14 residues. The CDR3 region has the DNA TGTGCCAGCAAGGGGACAGGGTGGAACTACGAGCAGTACTTC. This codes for CASKGTGWNYEQYF.